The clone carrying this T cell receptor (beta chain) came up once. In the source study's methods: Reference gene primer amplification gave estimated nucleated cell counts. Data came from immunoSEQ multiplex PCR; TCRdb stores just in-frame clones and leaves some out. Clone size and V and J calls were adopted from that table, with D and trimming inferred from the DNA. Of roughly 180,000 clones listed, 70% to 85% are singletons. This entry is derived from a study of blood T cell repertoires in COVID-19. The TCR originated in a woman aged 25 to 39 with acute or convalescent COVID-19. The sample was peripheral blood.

DNA of the CDR3: TGTGCCAGTAGTAAATCAGGGTTGGACACTGAAGCTTTCTTT. Amino acid sequence: CASSKSGLDTEAFF. The V gene is TRBV19, the J gene TRBJ1-1; a possible D gene is TRBD1 (5 bases). V was trimmed by 4 bases and J by 3 bases, leaving 12 bases between them. Germline-derived CDR1 and CDR2 are LNHDA and SQIVND (reference sequence). The CDR3 spans 14 residues.